This T cell receptor beta chain was captured by sequencing in a study of PD-L1 blockade in urothelial cancer. Background on the study: At some point between 2013 and 2014, patients got going on atezolizumab, taking 1,200 mg intravenously every 3 weeks.

In each PCR, synthetic TCR analog templates were spiked in. Only in-frame clones appear in the TCRdb table, and some are missing; sequencing was by immunoSEQ multiplex PCR. Here the sample spans some 47,000 clones, around 80% being singletons. The germline V and J ends were trimmed by 5 bases and 0 bases, with 18 bases remaining between them. Germline V gene lookup returns CDR1 SGHRS and CDR2 YFSETQ. The CDR3 spans 16 residues. This TCR was sampled from a man aged 70 or older with urothelial cancer. The rearrangement uses TRBV5-1 and TRBJ2-7; tentatively, D is TRBD2 (6 bases). The material was PBMCs, obtained around atezolizumab (anti-PD-L1) treatment. For the CDR3, the DNA is TGCGCCAGCAGTAAAGGGGCGGGACTCAGCTCCTACGAGCAGTACTTC. It translates to CASSKGAGLSSYEQYF. The full variable domain, rest sourced from reference TRBV5-1 and TRBJ2-7, is KAGVTQTPRYLIKTRGQQVTLSCSPISGHRSVSWYQQTPGQGLQFLFEYFSETQRNKGNFPGRFSGRQFSNSRSEMNVSTLELGDSALYLCASSKGAGLSSYEQYFGPGTRLTVT.